The clone carrying this T cell receptor beta chain was seen at least ten times. Its antigen is not identified. The CDR3 totals 13 residues. Trimming pared 4 bases from V and 8 bases from J, leaving 12 bases between. CDR1 is LNHNV and CDR2 is YYDKDF in the germline V gene (reference sequence). The sample is drawn from a study of response to subunit inactivated influenza vaccine. Whole-study findings and limits: The study's authors posited that every seasonal influenza vaccination enlists few new T cells.

One entry per CDR3 protein results from TCRdb running MiXCR on the RT-PCR reads. The sample lists around 580,000 distinct CDR3 sequences; approximately 14% were seen once. The sample consisted of PBMCs from blood, taken roughly 12 days after vaccination. This sequence joins TRBV15 and TRBJ2-1; a weak D match, TRBD2 (5 bases). This receptor was identified in a man in his fifties or sixties who received an inactivated influenza vaccine. CDR3 residues: CATSIKLVYEQFF. Here the CDR3 DNA reads TGTGCCACCAGCATTAAACTAGTCTATGAGCAGTTCTTC.